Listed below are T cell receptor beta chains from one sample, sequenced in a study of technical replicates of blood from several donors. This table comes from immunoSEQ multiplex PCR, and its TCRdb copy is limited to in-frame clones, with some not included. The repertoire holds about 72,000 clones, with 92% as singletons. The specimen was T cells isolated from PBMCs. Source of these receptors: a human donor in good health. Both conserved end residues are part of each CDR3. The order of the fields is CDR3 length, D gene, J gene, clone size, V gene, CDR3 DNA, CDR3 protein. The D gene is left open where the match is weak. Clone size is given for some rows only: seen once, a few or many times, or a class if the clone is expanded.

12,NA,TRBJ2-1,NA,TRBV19,TGTGCCAGTAGTATAGATAATAGCGAGCAGTTCTTC,CASSIDNSEQFF
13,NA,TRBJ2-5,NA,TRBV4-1,TGCGCCAGCAGCCACCTAAGAGCGGAGACCCAGTACTTC,CASSHLRAETQYF
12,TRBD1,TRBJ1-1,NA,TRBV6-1,TGTGCCACCTTGACAGGGTACACTGAAGCTTTCTTT,CATLTGYTEAFF
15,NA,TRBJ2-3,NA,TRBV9,TGTGCCAGCAGCGTAGGAGGGCTGGACACAGATACGCAGTATTTT,CASSVGGLDTDTQYF
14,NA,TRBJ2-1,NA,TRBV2,TGTGCCAGCAGTGCGGAGACTAGTCACAATGAGCAGTTCTTC,CASSAETSHNEQFF
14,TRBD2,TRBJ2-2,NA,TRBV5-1,TGCGCCAGCCGAGTAGCGGGGATCACCGGGGAGCTGTTTTTT,CASRVAGITGELFF
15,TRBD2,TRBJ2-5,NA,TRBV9,TGTGCCAGCAGCGTAGGTAGCGGGAGGGGGGAGACCCAGTACTTC,CASSVGSGRGETQYF
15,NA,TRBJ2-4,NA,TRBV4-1,TGCGCCAGCAGTGAGCGGGCGGCTGGGGGAAACATTCAGTACTTC,CASSERAAGGNIQYF
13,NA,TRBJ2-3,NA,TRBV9,TGTGCCAGCAGCGTAGGAAGGGGGGATACGCAGTATTTT,CASSVGRGDTQYF
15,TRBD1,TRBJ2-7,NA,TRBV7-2,TGTGCCAGCAGCTTCCCCGGGACAGGGACCGACGAGCAGTACTTC,CASSFPGTGTDEQYF
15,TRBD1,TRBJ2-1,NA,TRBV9,TGTGCCAGCAGCGGATCGACAGGGGTCTACAATGAGCAGTTCTTC,CASSGSTGVYNEQFF
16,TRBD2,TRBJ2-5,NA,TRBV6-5,TGTGCCAGCAGTTACTCAGAGACTAGCGGCCAAGAGACCCAGTACTTC,CASSYSETSGQETQYF
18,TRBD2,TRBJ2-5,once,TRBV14,TGTGCCAGCAGCCAAGAACTGGGAACAAGCGGGGGAACGGAGACCCAGTACTTC,CASSQELGTSGGTETQYF
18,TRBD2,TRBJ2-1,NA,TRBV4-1,TGCGCCAGCAGCCAATACCCCCAAAAAGCGGGAGGGCATAATGAGCAGTTCTTC,CASSQYPQKAGGHNEQFF
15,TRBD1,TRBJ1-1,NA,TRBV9,TGTGCCAGCAGCGCCTGGACAGGGGCGAGCACTGAAGCTTTCTTT,CASSAWTGASTEAFF
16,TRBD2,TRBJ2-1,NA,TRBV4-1,TGCGCCAGCAGCCAAGACATCCGGGACTATTACAATGAGCAGTTCTTC,CASSQDIRDYYNEQFF
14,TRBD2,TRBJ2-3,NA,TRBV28,TGTGCCACCAATAGCGGGAGAAGAGCAGATACGCAGTATTTT,CATNSGRRADTQYF
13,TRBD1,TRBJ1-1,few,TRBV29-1,TGCAGCGTGAGGGACAGCATGAACACTGAAGCTTTCTTT,CSVRDSMNTEAFF
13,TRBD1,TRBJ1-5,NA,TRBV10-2,TGCGCCAGCATGGGACAGGGGAATCAGCCCCAGCATTTT,CASMGQGNQPQHF
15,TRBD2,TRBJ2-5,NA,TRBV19,TGTGCCAGTAGCAAACTAGCGGGAAGGCAAGAGACCCAGTACTTC,CASSKLAGRQETQYF
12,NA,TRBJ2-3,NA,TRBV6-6,TGTGCCACGTGGTTGCCACAGGATACGCAGTATTTT,CATWLPQDTQYF
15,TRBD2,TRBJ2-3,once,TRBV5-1,TGCGCCAGCAAATCGGGCGGGAGGGCGGCAGATACGCAGTATTTT,CASKSGGRAADTQYF
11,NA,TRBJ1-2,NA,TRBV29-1,TGCAGCGTGGAGTCACGGGAGGGCTACACCTTC,CSVESREGYTF
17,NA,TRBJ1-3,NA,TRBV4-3,TGCGCCAGCAGCCAAAACCGGACAGACAACTCTGGAAACACCATATATTTT,CASSQNRTDNSGNTIYF
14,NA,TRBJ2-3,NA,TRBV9,TGTGCCAGCAGCCCTCGAGCGGGCGGAGATACGCAGTATTTT,CASSPRAGGDTQYF
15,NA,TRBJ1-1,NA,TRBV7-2,TGTGCCAGCAGCTTAGGCGGCAGGGTTTCGACTGAAGCTTTCTTT,CASSLGGRVSTEAFF
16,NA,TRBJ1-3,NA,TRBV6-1,TGTGCCAGCAGTGAGCCCCAGTACCGCTCTGGAAACACCATATATTTT,CASSEPQYRSGNTIYF
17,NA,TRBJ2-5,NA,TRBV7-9,TGTGCCAGCAGCTCACAGCTTAGTCCCCGGTGGCAAGAGACCCAGTACTTC,CASSSQLSPRWQETQYF
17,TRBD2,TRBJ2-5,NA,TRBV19,TGTGCCAGTAGTCTGGGACTAGCGGCCATGTACCAAGAGACCCAGTACTTC,CASSLGLAAMYQETQYF
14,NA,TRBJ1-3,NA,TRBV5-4,TGTGCCAGCAGCCGGGACTTGGGCAGTGACACCATATATTTT,CASSRDLGSDTIYF
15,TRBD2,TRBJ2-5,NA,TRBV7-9,TGTGCCAGCAGCTTAGTCGCGGGAGCATGGGAGACCCAGTACTTC,CASSLVAGAWETQYF
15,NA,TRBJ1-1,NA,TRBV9,TGTGCCAGCAGCGTAGATGGGACAATTAACACTGAAGCTTTCTTT,CASSVDGTINTEAFF
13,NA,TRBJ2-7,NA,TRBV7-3,TGTGCCAGCAGCTTAACGTCTGGTGGCCAGCAGTACTTC,CASSLTSGGQQYF
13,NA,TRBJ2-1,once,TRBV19,TGTGCCAGTAGTATAGCAGGGTACAATGAGCAGTTCTTC,CASSIAGYNEQFF
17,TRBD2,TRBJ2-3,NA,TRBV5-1,TGCGCCAGCAGCCCTTCCCCCGGGCGGGAGATGACAGATACGCAGTATTTT,CASSPSPGREMTDTQYF
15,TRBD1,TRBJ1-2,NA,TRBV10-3,TGTGCCATCAGTGCCGAAGGACAGGGTGGGTATGGCTACACCTTC,CAISAEGQGGYGYTF
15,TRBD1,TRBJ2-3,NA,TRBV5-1,TGCGCCAGCAGCTCTACTGGACAGGGCACAGATACGCAGTATTTT,CASSSTGQGTDTQYF
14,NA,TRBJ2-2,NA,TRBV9,TGTGCCAGCAGCGACTATTCACCCCCCGGGGAGCTGTTTTTT,CASSDYSPPGELFF
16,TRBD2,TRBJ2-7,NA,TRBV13,TGTGCCAGCAGCGTACGACTAGCGGGGGTCTCCTACGAGCAGTACTTC,CASSVRLAGVSYEQYF
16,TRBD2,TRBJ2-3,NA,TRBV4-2,TGTGCCAGCAGCCAAGAGCTAGCGGGAGTATCAGATACGCAGTATTTT,CASSQELAGVSDTQYF
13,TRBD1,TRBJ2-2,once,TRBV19,TGTGCCAGTATGACAGGGTGGACCGGGGAGCTGTTTTTT,CASMTGWTGELFF
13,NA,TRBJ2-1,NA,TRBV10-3,TGTGCCATCAGTCTAGCCTTGACCAATGAGCAGTTCTTC,CAISLALTNEQFF
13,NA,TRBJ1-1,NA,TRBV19,TGTGCCAGTAGCGTAAGTCGGGACACTGAAGCTTTCTTT,CASSVSRDTEAFF
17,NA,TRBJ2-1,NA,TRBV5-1,TGCGCCAGCAGCTTGGCCGAGCTGAGCGGCTCCTACAATGAGCAGTTCTTC,CASSLAELSGSYNEQFF
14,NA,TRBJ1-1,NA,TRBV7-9,TGTGCCAGCAGCCCGGGGGGTTTACCCACTGAAGCTTTCTTT,CASSPGGLPTEAFF
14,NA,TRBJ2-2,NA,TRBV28,TGTGCCAGCCGGTGGGGGGTGCCCACCGGGGAGCTGTTTTTT,CASRWGVPTGELFF
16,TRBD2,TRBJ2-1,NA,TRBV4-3,TGCGCCAGCAGCCAAGATTGGGGACTAGCGGGAGGCGAGCAGTTCTTC,CASSQDWGLAGGEQFF
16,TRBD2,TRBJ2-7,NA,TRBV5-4,TGTGCCAGCAGCTTGGGGAAGCGGGAGGCTACCTACGAGCAGTACTTC,CASSLGKREATYEQYF
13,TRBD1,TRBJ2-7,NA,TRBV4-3,TGCGCCAGCAGACCCGACAGGGGGGGAGAGCAGTACTTC,CASRPDRGGEQYF
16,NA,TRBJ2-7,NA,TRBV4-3,TGCGCCAGCAGTGCGGGACTCGACCTGCTCACCTACGAGCAGTACTTC,CASSAGLDLLTYEQYF
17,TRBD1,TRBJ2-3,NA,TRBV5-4,TGTGCCAGCAGCTCGGGACAGGGCCTCTTTAAGACAGATACGCAGTATTTT,CASSSGQGLFKTDTQYF
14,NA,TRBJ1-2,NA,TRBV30,TGTGCCTGGGGGGGCATTCCCGTGATCTATGGCTACACCTTC,CAWGGIPVIYGYTF
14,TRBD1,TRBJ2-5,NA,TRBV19,TGTGCCAGTAGTAGACAGGGGGTTGACGAGACCCAGTACTTC,CASSRQGVDETQYF
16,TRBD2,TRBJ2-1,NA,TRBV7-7,TGTGCCAGCAGCCCAACCCTAGCGGACTACAACAATGAGCAGTTCTTC,CASSPTLADYNNEQFF
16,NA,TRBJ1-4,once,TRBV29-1,TGCAGCGTTACGTTGATCGACAACCCAACTAATGAAAAACTGTTTTTT,CSVTLIDNPTNEKLFF
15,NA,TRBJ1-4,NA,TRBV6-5,TGTGCCAGCAGTTCCCATCTCCTGACAGGCGAAAAACTGTTTTTT,CASSSHLLTGEKLFF
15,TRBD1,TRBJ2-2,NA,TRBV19,TGTGCCAGTAGTGCCCGACAGGGTGGAACCGGGGAGCTGTTTTTT,CASSARQGGTGELFF
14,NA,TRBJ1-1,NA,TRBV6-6,TGTGCCGCTGGGGGGGGCGCGTCGTACACTGAAGCTTTCTTT,CAAGGGASYTEAFF
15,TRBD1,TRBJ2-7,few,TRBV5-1,TGCGCCAGCAGCACCGGACAGGGGGCACCCTACGAGCAGTACTTC,CASSTGQGAPYEQYF